The 30 T cell receptor beta chains presented below share a single source sample, sequenced in a study of blood T cell repertoires in COVID-19 (dated by TCRdb to about 2020). Library preparation used the immunoSEQ multiplex PCR assay. The table was pulled from immuneACCESS by TCRdb, which kept in-frame rearrangements only. Such tables lose some clones; where checked, under half of the loss comes from unresolved V genes, and the rest has no known cause. The sample profile shows 160,000 or so clones; approximately 80% of them were found once. About 16% of the sample goes to the ten largest clones. Sequencing was performed on PBMCs or T cells enriched from blood (not recorded which). The receptors here all came from a man aged 50 to 60 who had recovered from COVID-19.

In its sample, this clone was seen once. This chain joins TRBV24-1 and TRBJ2-1, with 7 bases lining up with TRBD1. Germline V gives CDR1 KGHDR, CDR2 SFDVKD. The V segment lost 4 bases and the J segment 5 bases; nucleotides outside the gene matches: 10. There are 16 residues in the CDR3. The CDR3 nucleotides are TGTGCCACCAGTGACGACAGGGCAGGTGTCCACAATGAGCAGTTCTTC. It encodes CATSDDRAGVHNEQFF.

The V gene is TRBV7-7, the J gene TRBJ1-4, with 8 bases aligning to TRBD1. V lost 3 bases, J lost 5 bases, and 5 bases stayed unmatched. CDR3 size: 15 residues. From germline, CDR1 is SSHAT and CDR2 FNYEAQ (reference sequence). The CDR3 DNA follows: TGTGCCAGCAGCTTGAACAGGGGGAAGAATGAAAAACTGTTTTTT. This translates into CASSLNRGKNEKLFF.

This chain joins TRBV5-6 and TRBJ2-2; 8 nucleotides match TRBD1. Germline loops: CDR1 SGHDT, CDR2 YYEEEE. V lost 3 bases, J lost 5 bases, and 6 bases stayed unmatched. The CDR3 length is 15 residues. The CDR3 sequence: CASSYRDRKTGELFF. The CDR3 bases are TGTGCCAGCAGCTACCGGGACAGGAAAACCGGGGAGCTGTTTTTT. The full variable domain, rest sourced from reference TRBV5-6 and TRBJ2-2, is DAGVTQSPTHLIKTRGQQVTLRCSPKSGHDTVSWYQQALGQGPQFIFQYYEEEERQRGNFPDRFSGHQFPNYSSELNVNALLLGDSALYLCASSYRDRKTGELFFGEGSRLTVL.

In its sample, this clone was seen once. The chain joins TRBV2 to TRBJ1-1; D perhaps matches TRBD1 (5 bases). The CDR3 runs 13 residues. Per the germline V gene, CDR1 is SNHLY and CDR2 is FYNNEI. Trimming removed 8 bases at V and 1 base at J, with 11 bases between. The CDR3 sequence: CASGHGGNTEAFF. The DNA of the CDR3 is TGTGCCAGCGGGCACGGGGGGAACACTGAAGCTTTCTTT.

CDR3 residues: CSVGQAPRETQYF. As DNA, the CDR3 is TGCAGCGTGGGACAGGCCCCTAGGGAGACCCAGTACTTC. This chain links TRBV29-1 with TRBJ2-5; 8 bases are a match to TRBD1. Trimming took 6 bases from V and 5 from J; bases not matched to a gene: 8. The CDR3 covers 13 residues. Germline lookup yields CDR1 SQVTM and CDR2 ANQGSEA.

The chain employs TRBV5-1 and TRBJ1-1; unclear D gene. The CDR3 contains 13 residues. Germline V lookup: CDR1 SGHRS, CDR2 YFSETQ. With 0 bases removed from V and 2 bases from J, the gap between germline ends came to 5 bases. CDR3 DNA: TGCGCCAGCAGCTTGGGACACAACACTGAAGCTTTCTTT. It specifies CASSLGHNTEAFF.

This clone was recorded a few times. J is TRBJ2-3 and V is TRBV7-2; 9 bases are shared with TRBD2. Germline CDR1 SGHTA, CDR2 FQGNSA. This CDR3 region has 15 residues. V lost 6 bases, J lost 2 bases, and 6 bases stayed unmatched. The CDR3 here is CASRLIAGVTDTQYF. The DNA of the CDR3 is TGTGCCAGCAGACTGATAGCGGGGGTCACAGATACGCAGTATTTT. The whole variable domain, remainder taken from reference TRBV7-2 and TRBJ2-3, is GAGVSQSPSNKVTEKGKDVELRCDPISGHTALYWYRQSLGQGLEFLIYFQGNSAPDKSGLPSDRFSAERTGGSVSTLTIQRTQQEDSAVYLCASRLIAGVTDTQYFGPGTRLTVL.

The genes are TRBV29-1 and TRBJ1-1; D is unresolved. Deletions cut 4 bases from V and 0 bases from J, with 6 bases between. The germline gives CDR1 SQVTM, CDR2 ANQGSEA. CDR3 size: 12 residues. The CDR3 reads CSVAGVNTEAFF. The CDR3 DNA reads TGCAGCGTTGCCGGAGTGAACACTGAAGCTTTCTTT.

The chain has TRBV6-4 and TRBJ2-1; D is undetermined. Germline CDR1 reads MRHNA; CDR2 reads SNTAGT. This CDR3 has 13 amino acids. Trimming pared 3 bases from V and 3 bases from J, leaving 6 bases between. The CDR3 protein is CASSDFSYNEQFF. CDR3 nucleotides: TGTGCCAGCAGTGATTTCAGCTACAATGAGCAGTTCTTC.

The gene calls are TRBV30 and TRBJ1-1, with D maybe TRBD1 (6 bases). Germline V gene data show CDR1 as GTSNPN and CDR2 as SVGIG (reference sequence). The CDR3 covers 14 residues. Trimming shortened V by 3 bases and J by 0 bases, and 11 bases separated the two germline ends. CDR3 sequence (DNA): TGTGCCTGGAGCGGACAGACGATGAACACTGAAGCTTTCTTT. Translated, it gives CAWSGQTMNTEAFF.

The rearrangement uses TRBV11-3 and TRBJ1-1; D call uncertain. The germline V gene encodes CDR1 SGHNT and CDR2 YENEEA. CDR3 length equals 17 residues. Trimming left V 3 bases short and J 3 bases short, with 20 bases between. The CDR3 coding sequence is TGTGCCAGCAGCTTTAAGACGTCAGGACTCGGTGACACTGAAGCTTTCTTT. It translates to CASSFKTSGLGDTEAFF.

This clone came up once. The chain combines TRBV14 with TRBJ1-2; D not certain. The V end was cut by 4 bases, the J end by 8 bases, with 14 bases between. Germline loops: CDR1 SGHDN, CDR2 FVKESK. CDR3 length equals 13 residues. The CDR3 is CASSPARVWGYTF. DNA for the CDR3: TGTGCCAGCAGCCCCGCCCGGGTCTGGGGCTACACCTTC.

The DNA for the CDR3 is TGTGCCAGCAGCCAAGACAGGGGGCGGAGTGAAAAACTGTTTTTT. Translated: CASSQDRGRSEKLFF. The chain is built from TRBV7-9 and TRBJ1-4, with 10 positions matching TRBD1. With 5 bases clipped from V and 7 bases from J, the junction kept 7 bases outside the gene matches. This CDR3 has 15 amino acids. CDR1 SEHNR and CDR2 FQNEAQ come from the germline V gene (reference sequence). Together with reference TRBV7-9 and TRBJ1-4, the CDR3 gives the full variable domain: DTGVSQNPRHKITKRGQNVTFRCDPISEHNRLYWYRQTLGQGPEFLTYFQNEAQLEKSRLLSDRFSAERPKGSFSTLEIQRTEQGDSAMYLCASSQDRGRSEKLFFGSGTQLSVL.

This sequence joins TRBV7-2 and TRBJ1-1; TRBD1 matches 9 bases. After removal of 5 bases from V and 1 base from J, the junction contained 8 bases not matched to a gene. The CDR3 runs to 16 residues. Germline assignment: CDR1 SGHTA and CDR2 FQGNSA. The CDR3, as DNA: TGTGCCAGCAGCACAGAGCCGGGACAGGGGAACACTGAAGCTTTCTTT. It translates to CASSTEPGQGNTEAFF.

This clone was seen a few times. J is TRBJ2-1 and V is TRBV11-3; D perhaps matches TRBD2 (6 bases). The CDR3 consists of 15 residues. V was cut by 5 bases and J by 0 bases, with 11 bases left in between. Germline CDR1 and CDR2: SGHNT and YENEEA. CDR3 protein: CASSPELASYNEQFF. CDR3 DNA sequence: TGTGCCAGCAGCCCCGAACTAGCCTCCTACAATGAGCAGTTCTTC. Drawing the rest from reference TRBV11-3 and TRBJ2-1, the complete variable domain is EAGVVQSPRYKIIEKKQPVAFWCNPISGHNTLYWYLQNLGQGPELLIRYENEEAVDDSQLPKDRFSAERLKGVDSTLKIQPAELGDSAVYLCASSPELASYNEQFFGPGTRLTVL.

The rearrangement links TRBV5-4 to TRBJ1-1; D remains unclear. V shed 0 bases and J shed 0 bases, with 9 bases lying between them. The CDR3 is made up of 15 amino acids. CDR1 and CDR2 from the germline V gene are SGHNT and YYREEE (reference sequence). CDR3 in DNA: TGTGCCAGCAGCTTGGCCGGCGGCATGAACACTGAAGCTTTCTTT. Encoded protein: CASSLAGGMNTEAFF.

The chain links TRBV18 to TRBJ2-7; 9 nucleotides match TRBD1. Germline V gene sequence: CDR1 KGHSH, CDR2 LQKENI. The CDR3 is 14 residues long. V trimming: 3 bases; J trimming: 6 bases; junction bases outside the gene matches: 6. The CDR3 nucleotides read TGTGCCAGCTCACCGGGACAGGGTGAGGGCGAGCAGTACTTC. Translating gives CASSPGQGEGEQYF.

The CDR3 here is CASSARSGGAGIQYF. The CDR3 DNA reads TGTGCCAGCAGCGCTCGATCTGGGGGGGCTGGCATTCAGTACTTC. This sequence joins TRBV9 and TRBJ2-4; weak D call: TRBD2 (7 bases). The CDR3 covers 15 residues. V was clipped by 3 bases and J by 9 bases, with 19 bases between them. Germline lookup yields CDR1 SGDLS and CDR2 YYNGEE. The full variable domain, with the rest looked up from reference TRBV9 and TRBJ2-4, is DSGVTQTPKHLITATGQRVTLRCSPRSGDLSVYWYQQSLDQGLQFLIQYYNGEERAKGNILERFSAQQFPDLHSELNLSSLELGDSALYFCASSARSGGAGIQYFGAGTRLSVL.

A few counts support this clone. The V and J genes are TRBV27 and TRBJ1-1, with unresolved D. Germline V CDR1 and CDR2: MNHEY, SMNVEV (reference sequence). V was cut by 2 bases and J by 1 base, with 5 bases left in between. The CDR3 loop spans 13 amino acids. This CDR3 reads CASSLSPNTEAFF. DNA for the CDR3: TGTGCCAGCAGTTTAAGCCCGAACACTGAAGCTTTCTTT.

The genes are TRBV5-1 and TRBJ2-2; 8 bases map to TRBD1. With V trimmed by 7 bases and J by 4 bases, 9 bases remained unmatched. Germline-derived CDR1 and CDR2 are SGHRS and YFSETQ. The CDR3 runs to 15 residues. The CDR3 is CASVPDRAVTGELFF. CDR3 sequence (DNA): TGCGCCAGCGTCCCGGACAGGGCGGTCACCGGGGAGCTGTTTTTT.

The CDR3 region has the DNA TGTGCCAGCCTACGACGGGAGAGCTCCTATAATTCACCCCTCCACTTT. This encodes CASLRRESSYNSPLHF. The chain joins TRBV2 to TRBJ1-6; D is unresolved. Trimming removed 8 bases from V and 0 bases from J, with 14 bases in between. CDR1 is SNHLY and CDR2 is FYNNEI in the germline V gene. The CDR3 has 16 residues.

V is TRBV5-1 and J is TRBJ1-1; D not certain. The CDR3 length is 14 residues. Trimming removed 0 bases from V and 5 bases from J, with 11 bases in between. CDR1 and CDR2 from the germline V gene are SGHRS and YFSETQ. The CDR3 spells CASSLEPGVTEAFF. CDR3 bases: TGCGCCAGCAGCTTGGAACCGGGAGTGACTGAAGCTTTCTTT.

The chain is built from TRBV9 and TRBJ2-3; a weak D match, TRBD2 (6 bases). In germline, CDR1 is SGDLS, CDR2 YYNGEE. Trimming took 10 bases from V and 2 from J, leaving 17 bases between them. The CDR3 length is 14 residues. DNA for the CDR3: TGTGCCTCGAGGCGGGACCCATACACAGATACGCAGTATTTT. As protein: CASRRDPYTDTQYF.

This clone was counted once. The rearrangement uses TRBV5-4 and TRBJ2-3, with TRBD1 matching 12 bases. V lost 4 bases, J lost 4 bases, and 7 bases stayed unmatched. This CDR3 is 16 amino acids long. Germline V CDR1 and CDR2: SGHNT, YYREEE (reference sequence). CDR3 region: CASSRWGQGAADTQYF. CDR3 coding DNA: TGTGCCAGCAGCCGCTGGGGACAGGGGGCTGCAGATACGCAGTATTTT.

The J gene is TRBJ1-3, the V gene TRBV27, with a tentative D call TRBD1 (6 bases). The germline CDR1 and CDR2 sequences are MNHEY and SMNVEV (reference sequence). The germline V and J ends were trimmed by 6 bases and 0 bases, with 9 bases remaining between them. This CDR3 has 14 amino acids. The CDR3 sequence: CASRTTGSGNTIYF. CDR3 DNA: TGTGCCAGCAGAACGACAGGCTCTGGAAACACCATATATTTT.

This chain connects TRBV4-2 to TRBJ2-3, with 9 nucleotides matching TRBD1. The germline V gene encodes CDR1 LGHNA and CDR2 YNFKEQ. V lost 0 bases and J lost 3; bases outside the gene matches: 4. This CDR3 has 16 amino acids. CDR3 in amino acids: CASSQEWGQGTDTQYF. The CDR3 DNA sequence: TGTGCCAGCAGCCAAGAGTGGGGACAGGGAACAGATACGCAGTATTTT.

This clone was observed a single time. The rearrangement joins TRBV6-5 to TRBJ2-7, with D perhaps matching TRBD2 (6 bases). This CDR3 has 14 residues. Trimming took 4 bases from V and 0 from J, leaving 10 bases between them. CDR1 is MNHEY, CDR2 SVGAGI, per germline. Written as DNA, the CDR3 is TGTGCCAGCAGTTCCACCGGGAGCTCCTACGAGCAGTACTTC. Translated, it gives CASSSTGSSYEQYF.

V and J are TRBV5-1 and TRBJ1-6, with a tentative D call TRBD1 (6 bases). This CDR3 contains 13 residues. Trimming cost V 5 bases and J 8 bases, with 11 bases left between them. Germline V CDR1 and CDR2: SGHRS, YFSETQ. The CDR3 is CASRPDSYSPLHF. The CDR3 DNA reads as TGCGCCAGCAGACCGGACAGTTATTCACCCCTCCACTTT.

The chain carries TRBV5-6 and TRBJ1-1, with a tentative D call TRBD1 (6 bases). Trimming shortened V by 0 bases and J by 11 bases, and 8 bases separated the two germline ends. Germline CDR1 reads SGHDT; CDR2 reads YYEEEE. The CDR3 extends over 11 amino acids. CDR3 region: CASSLDRVAFF. The CDR3 DNA sequence: TGTGCCAGCAGCTTGGACAGGGTGGCTTTCTTT.

J is TRBJ1-1 and V is TRBV19, with D unclear. V lost 6 bases and J lost 5, with 16 bases in between. The CDR3 runs 14 residues. Germline V gene lookup returns CDR1 LNHDA and CDR2 SQIVND (reference sequence). CDR3 in DNA: TGTGCCAGTAGGTGGCGGGGAGATGGAACTGAAGCTTTCTTT. Translation gives CASRWRGDGTEAFF. The whole variable domain, filled in from reference TRBV19 and TRBJ1-1, reads DGGITQSPKYLFRKEGQNVTLSCEQNLNHDAMYWYRQDPGQGLRLIYYSQIVNDFQKGDIAEGYSVSREKKESFPLTVTSAQKNPTAFYLCASRWRGDGTEAFFGQGTRLTVV.